These T cell receptor beta chains were read from a single sample in a study of T-cell reconstitution after alpha-beta-depleted transplantation in children. Each CDR3 protein is one row after TCRdb ran MiXCR on the PCR reads. The sample includes hundreds of thousands of distinct CDR3 sequences, roughly 13% of them seen just once. The sequenced sample was PBMCs, obtained before TCRalphabeta/CD19-depleted stem cell transplant. The receptors were gathered from a girl aged 2-10 years with congenital amegakaryocytic thrombocytopenia, due to receive a stem cell transplant. Both conserved end residues are part of each CDR3. D genes are given only for firm matches. Clone size, where shown, is once, few, many, or a class for clones that have expanded.

>TRBJ2-1|TRBV20-1|NA|few|14
CSARGQPFYNEQFF
TGCAGTGCTAGGGGTCAACCCTTCTACAATGAGCAGTTCTTC
>TRBJ2-7|TRBV20-1|NA|NA|15
CSARDLAKSRHEQYF
TGCAGTGCTAGAGATCTGGCGAAAAGTCGCCACGAGCAGTACTTC
>TRBJ2-1|TRBV10-3|TRBD2|many|15
CAISKTSGANNEQFF
TGTGCCATCAGTAAGACTAGCGGAGCCAACAATGAGCAGTTCTTC
>TRBJ1-1|TRBV7-8|NA|NA|14
CASSFGHSNTEAFF
TGTGCCAGCAGCTTCGGCCACTCGAACACTGAAGCTTTCTTT
>TRBJ1-4|TRBV12-3/TRBV12-4|TRBD1|NA|14
CASSPGQHNEKLFF
TGTGCCAGCAGTCCGGGACAGCATAATGAAAAACTGTTTTTT
>TRBJ2-1|TRBV5-1|NA|few|13
CASSLTGGREQFF
TGCGCCAGCAGCTTGACGGGGGGCCGGGAGCAGTTCTTC
>TRBJ2-3|TRBV9|NA|few|14
CASSVAGVTDTQYF
TGTGCCAGCAGCGTAGCGGGAGTAACAGATACGCAGTATTTT
>TRBJ1-1|TRBV27|NA|NA|15
CASSLLGGWPNEAFF
TGTGCCAGCAGTTTATTGGGGGGATGGCCTAATGAAGCTTTCTTT
>TRBJ2-1|TRBV10-3|TRBD2|many|16
CAISEVAGGPYNEQFF
TGTGCCATCAGTGAGGTAGCGGGAGGTCCTTACAATGAGCAGTTCTTC
>TRBJ1-2|TRBV5-5|NA|NA|13
CASSLTQMGGYTF
TGTGCCAGCAGCTTAACACAGATGGGTGGCTACACCTTC
>TRBJ2-2|TRBV5-1|TRBD1|few|16
CASSFGTGDLTGELFF
TGCGCCAGCAGCTTCGGGACAGGGGATCTCACCGGGGAGCTGTTTTTT
>TRBJ2-1|TRBV7-6|NA|NA|14
CASSIRAGRDEQFF
TGTGCCAGCAGCATACGCGCTGGGCGGGATGAGCAGTTCTTC
>TRBJ2-2|TRBV5-1|TRBD2|few|15
CASRVPAGGSGELFF
TGCGCCAGCCGGGTGCCAGCGGGAGGGTCCGGGGAGCTGTTTTTT
>TRBJ1-2|TRBV5-1|NA|NA|17
CASSFGQWTSGGYGYPF
TGCGCCAGCAGCTTCGGTCAGTGGACCTCCGGCGGCTATGGCTACCCCTTC
>TRBJ2-7|TRBV7-9|NA|NA|15
CASSQSASVTYEQYF
TGTGCCAGCTCCCAATCAGCTAGTGTGACCTACGAGCAGTACTTC
>TRBJ2-7|TRBV5-1|NA|few|13
CASSKAESYEQYF
TGCGCCAGCAGCAAAGCGGAGTCCTACGAGCAGTACTTC
>TRBJ2-2|TRBV20-1|NA|NA|13
CSARNRDVGELFF
TGCAGTGCCCGCAATAGGGATGTCGGGGAGCTGTTTTTT
>TRBJ1-5|TRBV28|NA|NA|16
CASSLRWTDSNQPQHF
TGTGCCAGCAGTCTACGATGGACAGATAGCAATCAGCCCCAGCATTTT
>TRBJ2-1|TRBV2|TRBD2|few|14
CARGVTSGPNEQFF
TGTGCCAGGGGGGTGACTAGCGGGCCGAATGAGCAGTTCTTC
>TRBJ1-5|TRBV20-1|NA|NA|14
CSASRGRPNQPQPF
TGCAGTGCTAGTCGAGGCCGACCCAATCAGCCCCAGCCTTTT
>TRBJ2-5|TRBV2|NA|NA|14
CASSERTGPETQYF
TGTGCCAGCAGTGAACGTACAGGGCCAGAGACCCAGTACTTC
>TRBJ2-7|TRBV20-1|TRBD2|many|14
CSARGTSGRYEQYF
TGCAGTGCTAGAGGGACTAGCGGGAGGTACGAGCAGTACTTC
>TRBJ2-3|TRBV11-2|TRBD1|NA|15
CASSIDRARTDTQYF
TGTGCCAGCAGCATCGACAGGGCTCGCACAGATACGCAGTATTTT
>TRBJ2-5|TRBV15|NA|many|13
CATSSAYQETQYF
TGTGCCACCAGCTCTGCGTACCAAGAGACCCAGTACTTC
>TRBJ2-1|TRBV7-8|NA|many|19
CASSLVASNGPSSYNEQFF
TGTGCCAGCAGCTTAGTGGCTAGCAACGGCCCAAGCTCCTACAATGAGCAGTTCTTC
>TRBJ2-2|TRBV7-9|NA|NA|16
CASSVYRVGFTGELFF
TGTGCCAGCAGCGTCTACAGGGTCGGGTTCACCGGGGAGCTGTTTTTT
>TRBJ2-5|TRBV11-1|NA|NA|14
CASSYRDGPETQYF
TGTGCCAGCAGCTACCGGGACGGACCAGAGACCCAGTACTTC
>TRBJ1-4|TRBV7-6|NA|many|15
CASSLIAGDNEKLFF
TGTGCCAGCAGCTTAATAGCAGGGGATAATGAAAAACTGTTTTTT
>TRBJ2-7|TRBV28|NA|few|14
CASSIGGRVAEQYF
TGTGCCAGCTCGATCGGGGGCAGGGTGGCCGAGCAGTACTTC
>TRBJ1-3|TRBV5-1|NA|few|16
CASSLAGGSSGNTIYF
TGCGCCAGCAGCCTCGCGGGGGGAAGCTCTGGAAACACCATATATTTT
>TRBJ2-1|TRBV20-1|NA|many|14
CSAWNGGRGNEQFF
TGCAGCGCGTGGAATGGGGGACGGGGCAATGAGCAGTTCTTC
>TRBJ2-2|TRBV20-1|TRBD2|NA|15
CSAPFGGRNTGELFF
TGCAGTGCGCCATTTGGCGGGAGAAACACCGGGGAGCTGTTTTTT
>TRBJ2-1|TRBV5-1|TRBD2|NA|14
CASSLSSAGGKQFF
TGCGCCAGCAGCTTGAGTTCGGCGGGAGGCAAACAGTTCTTC
>TRBJ1-1|TRBV2|NA|few|13
CASRQMMNTEAFF
TGTGCCAGCCGTCAGATGATGAACACTGAAGCTTTCTTT